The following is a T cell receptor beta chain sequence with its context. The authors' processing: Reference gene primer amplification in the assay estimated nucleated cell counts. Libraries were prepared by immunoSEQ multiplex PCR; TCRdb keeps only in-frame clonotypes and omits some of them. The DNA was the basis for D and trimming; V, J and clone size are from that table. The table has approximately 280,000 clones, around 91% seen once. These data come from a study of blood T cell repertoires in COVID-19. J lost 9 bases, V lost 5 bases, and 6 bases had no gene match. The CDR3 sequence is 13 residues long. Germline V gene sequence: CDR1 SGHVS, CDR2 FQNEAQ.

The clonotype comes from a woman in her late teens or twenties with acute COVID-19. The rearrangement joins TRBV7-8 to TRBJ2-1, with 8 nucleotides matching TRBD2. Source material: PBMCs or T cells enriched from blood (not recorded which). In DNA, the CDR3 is TGTGCCAGCAGCCAGGGACTAGTTGGTGAGCAGTTCTTC. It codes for CASSQGLVGEQFF.